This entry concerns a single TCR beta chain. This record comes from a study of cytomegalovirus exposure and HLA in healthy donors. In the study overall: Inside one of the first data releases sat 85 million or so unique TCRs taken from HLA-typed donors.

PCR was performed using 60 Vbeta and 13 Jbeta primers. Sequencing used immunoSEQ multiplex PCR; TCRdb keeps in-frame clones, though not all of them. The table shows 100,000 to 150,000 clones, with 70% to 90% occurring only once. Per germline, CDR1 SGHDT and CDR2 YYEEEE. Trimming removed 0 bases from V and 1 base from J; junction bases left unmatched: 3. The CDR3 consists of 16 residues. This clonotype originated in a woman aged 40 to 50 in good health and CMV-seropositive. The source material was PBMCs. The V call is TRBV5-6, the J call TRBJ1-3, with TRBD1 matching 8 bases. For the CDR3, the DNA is TGTGCCAGCAGCTTGGAACAGGGGGTTTCTGGAAACACCATATATTTT. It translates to CASSLEQGVSGNTIYF.